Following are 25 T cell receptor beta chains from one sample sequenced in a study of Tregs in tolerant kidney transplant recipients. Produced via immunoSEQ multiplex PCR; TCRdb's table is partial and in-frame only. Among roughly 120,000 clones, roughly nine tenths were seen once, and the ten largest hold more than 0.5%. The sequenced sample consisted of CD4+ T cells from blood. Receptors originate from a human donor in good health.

In DNA, the CDR3 is TGTGCCAGCAGTGAAATGGTCGGAGGGGGCAGGCGGGAGACCCAGTACTTC. This gives the protein CASSEMVGGGRRETQYF. The chain is built from TRBV6-1 and TRBJ2-5, with a weak D call TRBD1 (7 bases). The CDR3 spans 17 residues. The V end was cut by 2 bases, the J end by 5 bases, with 21 bases between. Germline V CDR1 and CDR2: MNHNS, SASEGT.

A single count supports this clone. The CDR3 protein is CASSLEGHRKTEAFF. In nucleotides, the CDR3 is TGTGCCAGCAGCTTAGAGGGGCATCGGAAGACTGAAGCTTTCTTT. This chain connects TRBV7-2 to TRBJ1-1, with D maybe TRBD1 (5 bases). This CDR3 is built from 15 residues. Trimming cost V 1 base and J 5 bases, with 14 bases left between them. Germline CDR1 SGHTA, CDR2 FQGNSA. Together with reference TRBV7-2 and TRBJ1-1, the CDR3 gives the full variable domain: GAGVSQSPSNKVTEKGKDVELRCDPISGHTALYWYRQSLGQGLEFLIYFQGNSAPDKSGLPSDRFSAERTGGSVSTLTIQRTQQEDSAVYLCASSLEGHRKTEAFFGQGTRLTVV.

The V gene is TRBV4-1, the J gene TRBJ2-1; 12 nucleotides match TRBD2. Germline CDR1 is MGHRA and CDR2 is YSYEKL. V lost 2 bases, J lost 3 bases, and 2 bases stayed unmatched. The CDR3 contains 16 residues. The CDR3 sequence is CASSQRLAGDYNEQFF. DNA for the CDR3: TGCGCCAGCAGCCAACGACTAGCGGGGGACTACAATGAGCAGTTCTTC.

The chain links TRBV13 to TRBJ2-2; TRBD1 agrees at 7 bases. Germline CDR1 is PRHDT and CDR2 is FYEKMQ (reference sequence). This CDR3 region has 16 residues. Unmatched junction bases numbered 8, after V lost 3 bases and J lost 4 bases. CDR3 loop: CASSFAGTEITGELFF. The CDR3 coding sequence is TGTGCCAGCAGCTTCGCCGGGACAGAAATCACCGGGGAGCTGTTTTTT.

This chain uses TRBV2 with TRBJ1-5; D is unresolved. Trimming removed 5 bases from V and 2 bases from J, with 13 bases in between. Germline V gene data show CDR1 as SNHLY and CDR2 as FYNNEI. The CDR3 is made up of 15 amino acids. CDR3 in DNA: TGTGCCAGCAGTCCTCGCAGTTCTGGCAATCAGCCCCAGCATTTT. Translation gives CASSPRSSGNQPQHF.

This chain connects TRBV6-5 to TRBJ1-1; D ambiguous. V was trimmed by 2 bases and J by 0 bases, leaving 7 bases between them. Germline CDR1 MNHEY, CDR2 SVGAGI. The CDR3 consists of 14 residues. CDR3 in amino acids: CASSYPELNTEAFF. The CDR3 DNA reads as TGTGCCAGCAGTTACCCAGAATTGAACACTGAAGCTTTCTTT.

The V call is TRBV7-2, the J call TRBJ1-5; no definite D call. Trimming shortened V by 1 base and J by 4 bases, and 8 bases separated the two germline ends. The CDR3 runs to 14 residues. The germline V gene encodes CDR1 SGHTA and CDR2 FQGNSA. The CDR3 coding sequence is TGTGCCAGCAGCTTAGAGCCCTTAAATCAGCCCCAGCATTTT. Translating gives CASSLEPLNQPQHF. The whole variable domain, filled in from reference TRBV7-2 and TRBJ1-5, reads GAGVSQSPSNKVTEKGKDVELRCDPISGHTALYWYRQSLGQGLEFLIYFQGNSAPDKSGLPSDRFSAERTGGSVSTLTIQRTQQEDSAVYLCASSLEPLNQPQHFGDGTRLSIL.

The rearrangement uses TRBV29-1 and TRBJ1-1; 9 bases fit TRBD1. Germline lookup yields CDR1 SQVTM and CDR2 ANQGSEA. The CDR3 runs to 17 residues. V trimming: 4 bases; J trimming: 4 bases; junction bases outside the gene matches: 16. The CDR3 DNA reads TGCAGCGTTGTGCGGGACAGGGAAATTTGGGCGACCACTGAAGCTTTCTTT. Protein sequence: CSVVRDREIWATTEAFF.

The CDR3: CASSEAGKGIRNQPQHF. The CDR3 DNA follows: TGTGCCAGCAGTGAAGCGGGGAAAGGAATTCGGAATCAGCCCCAGCATTTT. V and J are TRBV6-1 and TRBJ1-5; D gene uncertain. The V and J ends lost 0 bases and 4 bases respectively, with 16 bases between them. Germline V gene data show CDR1 as MNHNS and CDR2 as SASEGT. The CDR3 consists of 17 residues.

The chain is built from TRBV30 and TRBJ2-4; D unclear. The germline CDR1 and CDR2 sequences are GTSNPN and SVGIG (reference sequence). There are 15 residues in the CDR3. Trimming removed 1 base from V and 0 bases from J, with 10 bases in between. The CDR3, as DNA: TGTGCCTGGAGTGCCACCCGGACAGCCAAAAACATTCAGTACTTC. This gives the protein CAWSATRTAKNIQYF.

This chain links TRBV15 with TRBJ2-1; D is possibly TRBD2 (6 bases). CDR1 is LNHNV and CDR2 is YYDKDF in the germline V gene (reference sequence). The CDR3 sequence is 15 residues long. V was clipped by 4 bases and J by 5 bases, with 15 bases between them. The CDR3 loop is CATSNWDSVDNEQFF. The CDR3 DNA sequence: TGTGCCACCAGCAATTGGGACTCCGTAGACAATGAGCAGTTCTTC.

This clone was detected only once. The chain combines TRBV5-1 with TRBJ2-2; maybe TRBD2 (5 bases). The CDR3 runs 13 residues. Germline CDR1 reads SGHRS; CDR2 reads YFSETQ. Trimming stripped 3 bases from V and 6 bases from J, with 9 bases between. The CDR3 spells CASSSRVAGELFF. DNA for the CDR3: TGCGCCAGCAGCTCGAGGGTTGCCGGGGAGCTGTTTTTT.

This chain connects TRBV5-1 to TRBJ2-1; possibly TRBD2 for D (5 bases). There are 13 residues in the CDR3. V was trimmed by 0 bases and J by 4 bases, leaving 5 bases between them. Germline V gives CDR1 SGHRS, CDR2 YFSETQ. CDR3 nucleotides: TGCGCCAGCAGCTTGGGCGGGTACAATGAGCAGTTCTTC. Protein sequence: CASSLGGYNEQFF.

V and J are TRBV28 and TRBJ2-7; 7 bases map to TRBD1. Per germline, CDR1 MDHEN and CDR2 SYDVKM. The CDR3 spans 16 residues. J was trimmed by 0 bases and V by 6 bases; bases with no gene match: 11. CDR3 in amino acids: CASSSTGTESSYEQYF. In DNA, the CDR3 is TGTGCCAGCAGCTCAACCGGGACAGAGAGCTCCTACGAGCAGTACTTC.

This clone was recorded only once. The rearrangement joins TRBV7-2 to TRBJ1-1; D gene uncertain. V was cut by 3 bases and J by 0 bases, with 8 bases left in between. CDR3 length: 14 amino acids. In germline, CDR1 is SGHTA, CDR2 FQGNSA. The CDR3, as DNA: TGTGCCAGCAGCTTGTCCGGCATGAACACTGAAGCTTTCTTT. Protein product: CASSLSGMNTEAFF.

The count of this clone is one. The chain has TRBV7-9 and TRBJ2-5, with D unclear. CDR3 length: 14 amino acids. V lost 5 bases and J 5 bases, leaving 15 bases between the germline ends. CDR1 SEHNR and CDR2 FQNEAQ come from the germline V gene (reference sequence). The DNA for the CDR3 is TGTGCCAGCAGCCCCAGGACGGCTCGGGAGACCCAGTACTTC. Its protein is CASSPRTARETQYF.

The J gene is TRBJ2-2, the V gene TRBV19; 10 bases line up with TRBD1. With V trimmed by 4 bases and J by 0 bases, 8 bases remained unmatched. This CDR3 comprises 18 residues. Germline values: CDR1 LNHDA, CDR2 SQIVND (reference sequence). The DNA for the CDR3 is TGTGCCAGTAGTACGGGACAGGGGAAAGCGGCGAACACCGGGGAGCTGTTTTTT. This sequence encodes CASSTGQGKAANTGELFF.

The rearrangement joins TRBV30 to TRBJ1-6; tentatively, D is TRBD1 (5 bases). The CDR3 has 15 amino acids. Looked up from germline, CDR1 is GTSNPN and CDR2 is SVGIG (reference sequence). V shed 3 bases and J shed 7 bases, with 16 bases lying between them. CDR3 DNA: TGTGCCTGGAGGGTGGGACGATACGGAAATTCACCCCTCCACTTT. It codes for CAWRVGRYGNSPLHF.

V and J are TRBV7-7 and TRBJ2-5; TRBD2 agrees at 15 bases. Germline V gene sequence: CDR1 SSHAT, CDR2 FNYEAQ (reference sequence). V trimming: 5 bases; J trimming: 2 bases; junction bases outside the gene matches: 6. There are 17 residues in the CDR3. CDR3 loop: CASSIGLAGGFQETQYF. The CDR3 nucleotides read TGTGCCAGCAGCATAGGACTAGCGGGGGGGTTTCAAGAGACCCAGTACTTC. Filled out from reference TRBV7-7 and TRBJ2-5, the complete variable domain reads GAGVSQSPRYKVTKRGQDVTLRCDPISSHATLYWYQQALGQGPEFLTYFNYEAQPDKSGLPSDRFSAERPEGSISTLTIQRTEQRDSAMYRCASSIGLAGGFQETQYFGPGTRLLVL.

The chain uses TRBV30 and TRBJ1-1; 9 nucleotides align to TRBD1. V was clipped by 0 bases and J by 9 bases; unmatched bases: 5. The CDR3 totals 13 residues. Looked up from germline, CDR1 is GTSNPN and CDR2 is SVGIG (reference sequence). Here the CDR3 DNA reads TGTGCCTGGAGTGTACAGGGGGCTTCAAAAGCTTTCTTT. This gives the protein CAWSVQGASKAFF.

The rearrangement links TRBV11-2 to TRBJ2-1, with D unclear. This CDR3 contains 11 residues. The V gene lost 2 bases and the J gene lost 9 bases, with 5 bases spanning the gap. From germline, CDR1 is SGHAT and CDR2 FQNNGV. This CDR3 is CASSLRVEQFF. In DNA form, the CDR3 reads TGTGCCAGCAGCTTAAGAGTTGAGCAGTTCTTC. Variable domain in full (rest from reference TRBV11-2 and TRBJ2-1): EAGVAQSPRYKIIEKRQSVAFWCNPISGHATLYWYQQILGQGPKLLIQFQNNGVVDDSQLPKDRFSAERLKGVDSTLKIQPAKLEDSAVYLCASSLRVEQFFGPGTRLTVL.

In nucleotides, the CDR3 is TGTGCCAGCCAAAGTGGGGGATTGAGCACTGAAGCTTTCTTT. This gives the protein CASQSGGLSTEAFF. This chain links TRBV7-9 with TRBJ1-1; tentatively, D is TRBD1 (5 bases). The CDR3 extends over 14 amino acids. Trimming took off 8 bases at V and 4 bases at J, with 17 bases between the two ends. Germline V gives CDR1 SEHNR, CDR2 FQNEAQ (reference sequence). Full variable domain (rest looked up from reference TRBV7-9 and TRBJ1-1): DTGVSQNPRHKITKRGQNVTFRCDPISEHNRLYWYRQTLGQGPEFLTYFQNEAQLEKSRLLSDRFSAERPKGSFSTLEIQRTEQGDSAMYLCASQSGGLSTEAFFGQGTRLTVV.

Here the CDR3 DNA reads TGTGCCAGCAGTGGAACGCCGGGACTAGCGGGGGGGGAAAGGATGCAGTATTTT. Translated, it gives CASSGTPGLAGGERMQYF. This rearrangement joins TRBV25-1 to TRBJ2-3; TRBD2 matches at 16 bases. Per the germline V gene, CDR1 is MGHDK and CDR2 is SYGVNS. With 4 bases clipped from V and 11 bases from J, the junction kept 15 bases outside the gene matches. This CDR3 spans 18 amino acids.

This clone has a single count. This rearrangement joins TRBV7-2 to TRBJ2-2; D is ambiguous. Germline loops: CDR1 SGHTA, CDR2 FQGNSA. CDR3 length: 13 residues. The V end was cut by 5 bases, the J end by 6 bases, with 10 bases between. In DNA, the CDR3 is TGTGCCAGCAGCAGATACAGTTCCGGGGAGCTGTTTTTT. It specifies CASSRYSSGELFF.

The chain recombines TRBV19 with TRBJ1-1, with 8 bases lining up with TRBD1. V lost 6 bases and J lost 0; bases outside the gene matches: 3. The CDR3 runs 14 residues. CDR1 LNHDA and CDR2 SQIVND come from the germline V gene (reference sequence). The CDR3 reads CASRPTGVNTEAFF. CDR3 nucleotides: TGTGCCAGTAGACCGACAGGGGTGAACACTGAAGCTTTCTTT.